The source of this T cell receptor beta chain is a study of cytomegalovirus exposure and HLA in healthy donors. Primers: 60 Vbeta forward and 13 Jbeta reverse. The repertoire was sequenced with immunoSEQ multiplex PCR; TCRdb's copy has only in-frame clones and lacks some. Of some 130,000 clones listed, 65% to 80% are singletons. Germline V gives CDR1 GTSNPN, CDR2 SVGIG (reference sequence). J gave up 0 bases and V 4 bases, and 6 bases lay outside the gene matches. The length of the CDR3 is 14 residues. The TCR was taken from a man in his forties or fifties in good health and CMV-seronegative. Sequenced input: PBMCs. This chain links TRBV30 with TRBJ2-7, with TRBD2 matching over 7 bases. In nucleotides, the CDR3 is TGTGCCTGGACACGCGGGGGAAGCTCCTACGAGCAGTACTTC. It translates to CAWTRGGSSYEQYF.